These 28 T cell receptor beta chains originate from one sample sequenced in a study of T cell responses to AZD1222 COVID-19 vaccine. Sequencing used immunoSEQ multiplex PCR; TCRdb keeps in-frame clones, though not all of them. The table shows some 100,000 clones, with just under 90% occurring only once. The sequencing used peripheral blood, collected on day 0 of AZD1222 vaccination. Every receptor here comes from an adult in good health.

This chain connects TRBV25-1 to TRBJ1-1; 8 bases map to TRBD1. Germline assignment: CDR1 MGHDK and CDR2 SYGVNS. The CDR3 loop spans 16 amino acids. V was pared by 2 bases and J by 4 bases, with 9 bases of the junction left unmatched. CDR3 nucleotides: TGTGCCAGCAGTGAAAGGATTGGAGACAGGGGCACTGAAGCTTTCTTT. It specifies CASSERIGDRGTEAFF.

The V and J genes are TRBV5-1 and TRBJ2-7; D remains unclear. Deletions cut 1 base from V and 0 bases from J, with 17 bases between. Per the germline V gene, CDR1 is SGHRS and CDR2 is YFSETQ. CDR3 length: 17 residues. The CDR3 spells CASSLKVPGPSSYEQYF. CDR3 in DNA: TGCGCCAGCAGCTTGAAAGTCCCTGGACCGAGCTCCTACGAGCAGTACTTC.

J is TRBJ1-1 and V is TRBV5-6; the D gene is possibly TRBD1 (6 bases). CDR1 SGHDT and CDR2 YYEEEE come from the germline V gene. The CDR3 is made up of 15 amino acids. V was trimmed by 5 bases and J by 8 bases, leaving 22 bases between them. This CDR3 reads CASRLTGGGGNEAFF. In nucleotides, the CDR3 is TGTGCCAGCAGGTTGACAGGCGGCGGGGGTAACGAAGCTTTCTTT.

The V gene is TRBV7-2, the J gene TRBJ2-3, with 9 bases aligning to TRBD2. Germline CDR1 is SGHTA and CDR2 is FQGNSA. The CDR3 loop spans 16 amino acids. J lost 5 bases, V lost 0 bases, and 6 bases had no gene match. CDR3 sequence reads: CASSLALRGGVDTQYF. In DNA, the CDR3 is TGTGCCAGCAGCTTAGCCTTGCGGGGGGGCGTAGATACGCAGTATTTT.

This clone was recorded once. The V call is TRBV4-1, the J call TRBJ1-2; the D is unclear. The CDR3 covers 13 residues. CDR1 and CDR2 from the germline V gene are MGHRA and YSYEKL. Trimming removed 4 bases from V and 8 bases from J, with 14 bases in between. CDR3 sequence: CASSPRPASGYTF. The CDR3 nucleotides read TGCGCCAGCAGCCCCCGACCAGCATCGGGCTACACCTTC.

The gene calls are TRBV4-3 and TRBJ1-3; 7 bases match TRBD1. J lost 0 bases, V lost 4 bases, and 15 bases had no gene match. Germline assignment: CDR1 LGHNA and CDR2 YSLEER. CDR3 length equals 19 residues. CDR3 sequence: CASSPNTLNRGISGNTIYF. CDR3 coding DNA: TGCGCCAGCAGCCCCAACACCCTTAACAGGGGAATCTCTGGAAACACCATATATTTT.

V gene TRBV25-1 combines with J gene TRBJ1-3, with a possible D match to TRBD1 (5 bases). The CDR3 contains 14 residues. Per germline, CDR1 MGHDK and CDR2 SYGVNS. The ends were cut back, 6 bases at V and 2 bases at J, with 11 bases in the middle. CDR3 in amino acids: CASRGEIAGNTIYF. As DNA, the CDR3 is TGTGCCAGCAGAGGGGAAATCGCTGGAAACACCATATATTTT.

This clone was counted between two and nine times. The chain couples TRBV19 to TRBJ1-4, with D uncertain. This CDR3 has 13 residues. In germline, CDR1 is LNHDA, CDR2 SQIVND (reference sequence). The V end was cut by 1 base, the J end by 8 bases, with 8 bases between. CDR3 DNA sequence: TGTGCCAGTAGTATAGGGGTTCAAGAAAAACTGTTTTTT. It yields the protein CASSIGVQEKLFF. Combining the CDR3 with reference TRBV19 and TRBJ1-4 gives the whole variable domain DGGITQSPKYLFRKEGQNVTLSCEQNLNHDAMYWYRQDPGQGLRLIYYSQIVNDFQKGDIAEGYSVSREKKESFPLTVTSAQKNPTAFYLCASSIGVQEKLFFGSGTQLSVL.

The chain recombines TRBV7-2 with TRBJ1-2; 12 bases agree with TRBD1. The CDR3 spans 16 residues. Unmatched junction bases numbered 8, after V lost 5 bases and J lost 4 bases. Germline CDR1 is SGHTA and CDR2 is FQGNSA. The CDR3 region has the DNA TGTGCCAGCAGCCCTCCCGGGACAGGGGGCTTCTATGGCTACACCTTC. This encodes CASSPPGTGGFYGYTF.

The J gene is TRBJ1-1, the V gene TRBV19; possible D gene TRBD1, 6 bases. The CDR3 consists of 13 residues. V lost 6 bases and J 6 bases, leaving 14 bases between the germline ends. Germline assignment: CDR1 LNHDA and CDR2 SQIVND (reference sequence). The DNA for the CDR3 is TGTGCCAGTAGAGGGGGGTTTGGCGCTGAAGCTTTCTTT. Translated: CASRGGFGAEAFF.

The V gene is TRBV2, the J gene TRBJ1-5; D unclear. The germline V gene encodes CDR1 SNHLY and CDR2 FYNNEI. The CDR3 is 14 amino acids. With 2 bases removed from V and 5 bases from J, the gap between germline ends came to 10 bases. The CDR3 loop reads CASSESRNDQPQHF. The CDR3 DNA sequence: TGTGCCAGCAGTGAATCCAGGAACGATCAGCCCCAGCATTTT. The full variable domain, completed using reference TRBV2 and TRBJ1-5, is EPEVTQTPSHQVTQMGQEVILRCVPISNHLYFYWYRQILGQKVEFLVSFYNNEISEKSEIFDDQFSVERPDGSNFTLKIRSTKLEDSAMYFCASSESRNDQPQHFGDGTRLSIL.

The chain uses TRBV6-5 and TRBJ1-5; weak D call: TRBD1 (5 bases). The germline V gene has CDR1 MNHEY and CDR2 SVGAGI. Trimming cost V 7 bases and J 2 bases, with 15 bases left between them. There are 15 residues in the CDR3. CDR3 in DNA: TGTGCCAGCACGATGGGGGTCGGCGGCAATCAGCCCCAGCATTTT. Amino acids: CASTMGVGGNQPQHF.

This clone was seen only once. The gene calls are TRBV5-4 and TRBJ1-2; possible D gene TRBD1, 6 bases. Trimming took off 3 bases at V and 5 bases at J, with 11 bases between the two ends. The germline V gene encodes CDR1 SGHNT and CDR2 YYREEE (reference sequence). The CDR3 is 13 residues long. CDR3 residues: CASSSGGGYGYTF. CDR3 nucleotide sequence: TGTGCCAGCAGCTCGGGGGGCGGGTATGGCTACACCTTC.

The gene calls are TRBV6-2 or TRBV6-3 and TRBJ2-5, with a possible D match to TRBD2 (7 bases). Germline V gene lookup returns CDR1 MNHEY and CDR2 SVGEGT. The CDR3 consists of 14 residues. The V end was cut by 6 bases, the J end by 5 bases, with 16 bases between. CDR3 DNA sequence: TGTGCCAGCAGCCCCTCGGGGGGCGGGGAGACCCAGTACTTC. The encoded protein is CASSPSGGGETQYF.

The J gene is TRBJ2-2, the V gene TRBV6-5; 7 bases agree with TRBD2. The CDR3 totals 14 residues. Germline V gene sequence: CDR1 MNHEY, CDR2 SVGAGI. V trimming: 5 bases; J trimming: 6 bases; junction bases outside the gene matches: 6. In DNA, the CDR3 is TGTGCCAGCAGTCCCGGACTAGTTCCCGGGGAGCTGTTTTTT. It codes for CASSPGLVPGELFF.

This chain connects TRBV6-5 to TRBJ2-3; the match to TRBD2 covers 7 bases. V trimming: 6 bases; J trimming: 6 bases; junction bases outside the gene matches: 6. The CDR3 sequence is 13 residues long. The V gene's germline CDR1 is MNHEY and CDR2 SVGAGI. Here the CDR3 reads CASRPTSWDTQYF. The CDR3 DNA sequence: TGTGCCAGCAGGCCGACTAGCTGGGATACGCAGTATTTT.

As concerns this clone: Other DNA sequences in this specimen translate into the identical CDR3. The chain joins TRBV18 to TRBJ2-7; TRBD1 matches 7 bases. Germline loops: CDR1 KGHSH, CDR2 LQKENI. This CDR3 region has 13 residues. V was pared by 2 bases and J by 4 bases, with 2 bases of the junction left unmatched. CDR3 in DNA: TGTGCCAGCTCACCATCAGGGGGTTACGAGCAGTACTTC. This codes for CASSPSGGYEQYF.

The genes are TRBV2 and TRBJ1-5; perhaps TRBD1 as D (5 bases). Trimming removed 2 bases from V and 4 bases from J, with 9 bases in between. Germline lookup yields CDR1 SNHLY and CDR2 FYNNEI. The CDR3 is 14 residues long. CDR3: CASSEWGPNQPQHF. The CDR3 nucleotides read TGTGCCAGCAGTGAATGGGGACCGAATCAGCCCCAGCATTTT.

The chain is built from TRBV18 and TRBJ1-1, with D unclear. In germline, CDR1 is KGHSH, CDR2 LQKENI. Trimming pared 1 base from V and 4 bases from J, leaving 13 bases between. The CDR3 length is 15 residues. The CDR3 loop is CASSPRREGSTEAFF. CDR3 DNA: TGTGCCAGCTCACCACGGAGGGAAGGAAGCACTGAAGCTTTCTTT.

The table lists this clone with a few counts. The chain employs TRBV2 and TRBJ2-7, with D tentatively TRBD1 (5 bases). The CDR3 has 14 residues. Per germline, CDR1 SNHLY and CDR2 FYNNEI. Trimming took 6 bases from V and 3 from J, leaving 15 bases between them. The CDR3 protein is CASRFNVGRYEQYF. The CDR3 DNA reads as TGTGCCAGCAGATTTAACGTGGGGCGCTACGAGCAGTACTTC.

The chain couples TRBV28 to TRBJ1-2; maybe TRBD1 (5 bases). The CDR3 contains 17 residues. CDR1 is MDHEN and CDR2 is SYDVKM in the germline V gene. V was trimmed by 7 bases and J by 1 base, leaving 22 bases between them. In DNA form, the CDR3 reads TGTGCCAGCAACCAGCAAAAGAGAGGGGTCTTTAACTATGGCTACACCTTC. Amino acid sequence: CASNQQKRGVFNYGYTF.

The chain couples TRBV4-3 to TRBJ1-3; D is undetermined. Germline CDR1 reads LGHNA; CDR2 reads YSLEER. Trimming left V 3 bases short and J 4 bases short, with 16 bases between. The CDR3 is 16 amino acids. The CDR3 DNA sequence: TGCGCCAGCAGCCACGGACTTCTACTGGGAGGAAACACCATATATTTT. Translating gives CASSHGLLLGGNTIYF.

The rearrangement links TRBV7-3 to TRBJ1-2; a possible D gene is TRBD1 (6 bases). Germline V gives CDR1 SGHTA, CDR2 FQGTGA. V was cut by 0 bases and J by 4 bases, with 12 bases left in between. The CDR3 consists of 15 residues. Written as DNA, the CDR3 is TGTGCCAGCAGCTTAACGAGTAGGGGGAGCTATGGCTACACCTTC. Amino acids: CASSLTSRGSYGYTF.

V and J are TRBV5-1 and TRBJ2-7, with no clear D. CDR1 and CDR2 from the germline V gene are SGHRS and YFSETQ. V lost 4 bases, J lost 1 base, and 9 bases lay in between. The CDR3 has 13 amino acids. CDR3 sequence: CASSSFDSYEQYF. The CDR3 bases are TGCGCCAGCAGCAGTTTTGATTCCTACGAGCAGTACTTC.

V and J are TRBV18 and TRBJ1-4, with D unclear. Germline CDR1 and CDR2: KGHSH and LQKENI. Trimming pared 3 bases from V and 8 bases from J, leaving 10 bases between. The CDR3 is made up of 13 amino acids. In DNA form, the CDR3 reads TGTGCCAGCTCACCGAACCAAGGAGAAAAACTGTTTTTT. Translated: CASSPNQGEKLFF.

This clone was detected once. DNA for the CDR3: TGTGCCAGTAGTATAGAAGGGAGGGGTACGCAGTATTTT. It yields the protein CASSIEGRGTQYF. This chain connects TRBV19 to TRBJ2-3, with 7 bases identical to TRBD2. This CDR3 has 13 amino acids. CDR1 is LNHDA, CDR2 SQIVND, per germline (reference sequence). Trimming cost V 0 bases and J 8 bases; bases outside gene matches: 2.

The rearrangement joins TRBV21-1 to TRBJ2-7. TRBV21-1 is flagged as a pseudogene. This CDR3 has 16 residues. This chain's CDR3 is CASSKGAVLVGHEQYF. The CDR3 nucleotides are TGTGCCAGCAGCAAAGGAGCAGTCTTGGTCGGCCACGAGCAGTACTTC.

The chain is built from TRBV29-1 and TRBJ2-4, with D perhaps matching TRBD1 (5 bases). The V end was cut by 6 bases, the J end by 7 bases, with 10 bases between. The germline CDR1 and CDR2 sequences are SQVTM and ANQGSEA. This CDR3 region has 11 residues. CDR3 nucleotides: TGCAGCGTAGGGGATGTCAACATTCAGTACTTC. It encodes CSVGDVNIQYF.